The sequence of this TCR beta chain was determined in a study of OX40 agonist ivuxolimab in advanced cancers. Looking at the study overall: Among those enrolled, mean age was around 60 years (range roughly 20 to 80) and less than 90% were male. Partial responses occurred in Three dose-escalation patients, one with hepatocellular carcinoma and two with cutaneous melanoma.

The table came from immunoSEQ multiplex PCR; TCRdb's copy has only in-frame clones and leaves some out. This table has under 80,000 clones, 85% to 95% appearing once. Patients with a history of autoimmune disease or on systemic immunosuppression were excluded. The CDR3 runs 16 residues. V lost 5 bases to trimming and J lost 3 bases; unmatched junction nucleotides: 12. Per germline, CDR1 SGHNT and CDR2 YENEEA. This rearrangement joins TRBV11-3 to TRBJ2-7; 8 nucleotides align to TRBD1. The clonotype originates from an adult with an advanced solid tumor such as melanoma, head and neck, liver or kidney cancer. The sequences come from CD4+ or CD8+ T cells sorted from blood, collected in a trial of the OX40 agonist ivuxolimab. The CDR3 DNA is TGTGCCAGCAGCCCCCAGCCAGGGGGCGAAGTCTACGAGCAGTACTTC. This translates into CASSPQPGGEVYEQYF.